What follows are 29 T cell receptor beta chains derived from one specimen sequenced in a study of T cells in tuberculosis. Sequencing used immunoSEQ multiplex PCR; TCRdb keeps in-frame clones, though not all of them. The data hold some 34,000 clones, with about 94% observed a single time. Sequencing was done on a sample of PBMCs. These receptors were collected from a donor between 10 and 35 years old with latent tuberculosis or without tuberculosis infection.

The chain joins TRBV7-9 to TRBJ2-3; 8 nucleotides line up with TRBD1. Per germline, CDR1 SEHNR and CDR2 FQNEAQ (reference sequence). The CDR3 loop spans 15 amino acids. V was clipped by 4 bases and J by 3 bases; unmatched bases: 6. DNA of the CDR3: TGTGCCAGCAGCTCGATGGACAGGGAGACAGATACGCAGTATTTT. Protein: CASSSMDRETDTQYF.

The chain employs TRBV2 and TRBJ2-1; 7 bases agree with TRBD2. With 7 bases clipped from V and 9 bases from J, the junction kept 6 bases outside the gene matches. CDR1 and CDR2 from the germline V gene are SNHLY and FYNNEI. The CDR3 contains 12 residues. CDR3 coding DNA: TGTGCCAGCAAACGCGGGGGTAGTGAGCAGTTCTTC. Translating it yields CASKRGGSEQFF.

This chain connects TRBV2 to TRBJ1-5, with 7 bases lining up with TRBD1. CDR3 size: 16 residues. With V trimmed by 0 bases and J by 9 bases, 11 bases remained unmatched. Per germline, CDR1 SNHLY and CDR2 FYNNEI. CDR3 bases: TGTGCCAGCAGTGAAGCAGGGGGCAGGGAAGAATCGCCCCAGCATTTT. It is translated as CASSEAGGREESPQHF.

The V gene is TRBV13, the J gene TRBJ2-7; 7 bases match TRBD1. V shed 4 bases, J shed 2 bases, and the junction held 14 bases outside the gene matches. The CDR3 contains 17 residues. The germline V gene encodes CDR1 PRHDT and CDR2 FYEKMQ (reference sequence). This CDR3 reads CASSSLDRSIGAYEQYF. The CDR3 DNA sequence: TGTGCCAGCAGCTCCCTGGACAGGTCGATAGGGGCCTACGAGCAGTACTTC.

Only one count was recorded for this clone. The chain is built from TRBV4-3 and TRBJ2-4; 12 nucleotides align to TRBD2. This CDR3 comprises 19 residues. The germline CDR1 and CDR2 sequences are LGHNA and YSLEER. Trimming cost V 3 bases and J 6 bases; bases outside gene matches: 15. In DNA, the CDR3 is TGCGCCAGCAGCCAGGGGCAGACTAGCGGGGGCCCAACTAGAAACATTCAGTACTTC. Protein: CASSQGQTSGGPTRNIQYF.

J is TRBJ2-1 and V is TRBV7-2; 13 nucleotides align to TRBD2. Germline CDR1 SGHTA, CDR2 FQGNSA. V was clipped by 1 base and J by 5 bases; unmatched bases: 8. The CDR3 is 18 amino acids. CDR3 sequence reads: CASSLGLAGGRGNNEQFF. The CDR3 region has the DNA TGTGCCAGCAGCTTAGGACTAGCGGGGGGCCGCGGGAACAATGAGCAGTTCTTC. The complete variable domain, with remaining parts taken from reference TRBV7-2 and TRBJ2-1, reads GAGVSQSPSNKVTEKGKDVELRCDPISGHTALYWYRQSLGQGLEFLIYFQGNSAPDKSGLPSDRFSAERTGGSVSTLTIQRTQQEDSAVYLCASSLGLAGGRGNNEQFFGPGTRLTVL.

This chain links TRBV5-8 with TRBJ2-1, with TRBD2 as a possible D gene (5 bases). V lost 2 bases to trimming and J lost 6 bases, with 12 bases between them. The CDR3 is 14 residues long. In germline, CDR1 is SGHTS, CDR2 YDEGEE. CDR3 residues: CASSFWGAVNEQFF. Here the CDR3 DNA reads TGTGCCAGCAGCTTTTGGGGAGCGGTCAATGAGCAGTTCTTC.

This chain uses TRBV6-1 with TRBJ1-1; maybe TRBD1 (5 bases). This CDR3 is 14 amino acids long. Trimming removed 4 bases from V and 1 base from J, with 10 bases in between. Per germline, CDR1 MNHNS and CDR2 SASEGT. CDR3 amino acids: CASSATDKNTEAFF. Written as DNA, the CDR3 is TGTGCCAGCAGTGCGACGGACAAGAACACTGAAGCTTTCTTT.

This clone was counted a few times. This chain uses TRBV11-3 with TRBJ1-2, with TRBD1 matching over 7 bases. The CDR3 runs to 15 residues. With V trimmed by 4 bases and J by 7 bases, 12 bases remained unmatched. Looked up from germline, CDR1 is SGHNT and CDR2 is YENEEA. CDR3 sequence: CASSSERQGIGGYTF. In DNA, the CDR3 is TGTGCCAGCAGCTCCGAACGACAGGGTATCGGTGGCTACACCTTC.

The chain recombines TRBV4-2 with TRBJ2-7; 8 bases map to TRBD1. CDR1 and CDR2 (germline): LGHNA, YNFKEQ. V was pared by 5 bases and J by 3 bases, with 9 bases of the junction left unmatched. The CDR3 is made up of 15 amino acids. CDR3 bases: TGTGCCAGCAGCTTCCAGACAGGGGACAGCTACGAGCAGTACTTC. This translates into CASSFQTGDSYEQYF.

The V gene is TRBV19, the J gene TRBJ2-7; TRBD1 aligns across 10 bases. The length of the CDR3 is 15 residues. CDR1 and CDR2 from the germline V gene are LNHDA and SQIVND (reference sequence). The ends lost 4 bases at V and 5 bases at J; junction bases unmatched: 8. CDR3 bases: TGTGCCAGTAGTACTCCAGGGACAGGGGTAGACGAGCAGTACTTC. As protein: CASSTPGTGVDEQYF.

V usage is TRBV11-2 and J usage is TRBJ1-1; D call uncertain. CDR1 and CDR2 from the germline V gene are SGHAT and FQNNGV. The CDR3 sequence is 13 residues long. The germline V and J ends were trimmed by 0 bases and 6 bases, with 8 bases remaining between them. The CDR3 here is CASSLDVRSEAFF. In nucleotides, the CDR3 is TGTGCCAGCAGCTTAGATGTTAGATCTGAAGCTTTCTTT.

V gene TRBV5-4 combines with J gene TRBJ2-7; 10 bases fit TRBD1. CDR3 length equals 15 residues. Per the germline V gene, CDR1 is SGHNT and CDR2 is YYREEE (reference sequence). V lost 3 bases, J lost 1 base, and 4 bases stayed unmatched. CDR3 region: CASSSRDRGSYEQYF. The CDR3 DNA sequence: TGTGCCAGCAGCTCCAGGGACAGGGGTTCCTACGAGCAGTACTTC.

In this sample, this clone turned up once. The chain is built from TRBV7-3 and TRBJ2-3; 9 bases line up with TRBD2. The CDR3 runs to 15 residues. The V gene end was trimmed by 5 bases and the J gene end by 6 bases; junction bases not matched to a gene: 9. Germline lookup yields CDR1 SGHTA and CDR2 FQGTGA. The CDR3 protein is CASSPHGSGGDTQYF. The CDR3 DNA is TGTGCCAGCAGCCCCCATGGGAGCGGGGGGGATACGCAGTATTTT.

The V call is TRBV7-3, the J call TRBJ1-4; 9 nucleotides match TRBD1. This CDR3 spans 15 amino acids. The germline gives CDR1 SGHTA, CDR2 FQGTGA. The V segment lost 4 bases and the J segment 4 bases; nucleotides outside the gene matches: 4. Here the CDR3 reads CASSSPGQGNEKLFF. Written as DNA, the CDR3 is TGTGCCAGCAGCTCCCCGGGACAGGGTAATGAAAAACTGTTTTTT.

V and J are TRBV29-1 and TRBJ2-3; D ambiguous. Germline loops: CDR1 SQVTM, CDR2 ANQGSEA. This CDR3 is built from 15 residues. V was shortened by 4 bases and J by 0 bases, with 14 bases between the two germline ends. In nucleotides, the CDR3 is TGCAGCGTTGCGCGAAACACAGTTAGCACAGATACGCAGTATTTT. Encoded protein: CSVARNTVSTDTQYF.

For the CDR3, the DNA is TGTGCCAGCAGCTTGGGGGGGGTTGAAAAACTGTTTTTT. Translating gives CASSLGGVEKLFF. V and J are TRBV5-8 and TRBJ1-4; D might be TRBD1 (5 bases). The germline gives CDR1 SGHTS, CDR2 YDEGEE. CDR3 length: 13 amino acids. Trimming removed 0 bases at V and 7 bases at J, with 7 bases between.

This clone was recorded a few times. This chain links TRBV6-5 with TRBJ1-2; D is undetermined. The CDR3 has 13 amino acids. From germline, CDR1 is MNHEY and CDR2 SVGAGI. With 8 bases removed from V and 4 bases from J, the gap between germline ends came to 14 bases. CDR3 region: CASSRPGIYGYTF. The CDR3 region has the DNA TGTGCCAGCTCCCGTCCGGGTATCTATGGCTACACCTTC.

This clone was seen just once. Here the CDR3 DNA reads TGTGCCAGCAGTGCCCCGACAGGGGGCGGAGGAGCCGGGGAGCTGTTTTTT. Protein sequence: CASSAPTGGGGAGELFF. V gene TRBV6-1 combines with J gene TRBJ2-2, with TRBD1 identical over 10 bases. CDR1 is MNHNS and CDR2 is SASEGT in the germline V gene. V lost 4 bases to trimming and J lost 6 bases; unmatched junction nucleotides: 11. CDR3 length: 17 residues.

This chain joins TRBV9 and TRBJ2-2, with D possibly TRBD1 on 6 matching bases. Per the germline V gene, CDR1 is SGDLS and CDR2 is YYNGEE. The CDR3 runs 15 residues. V shed 4 bases and J shed 1 base, with 11 bases lying between them. The CDR3 sequence is CASSFTTGNTGELFF. The CDR3 bases are TGTGCCAGCAGCTTTACGACAGGGAACACCGGGGAGCTGTTTTTT.

The rearrangement uses TRBV6-5 and TRBJ1-6; a weak D match, TRBD1 (6 bases). Trimming removed 7 bases from V and 7 bases from J, with 11 bases in between. CDR1 and CDR2 from the germline V gene are MNHEY and SVGAGI. The CDR3 spans 13 residues. This CDR3 reads CASTGVVNSPLHF. Written as DNA, the CDR3 is TGTGCCAGCACAGGGGTGGTAAATTCACCCCTCCACTTT.

This clone was detected once. The gene calls are TRBV7-2 and TRBJ2-7; D remains ambiguous. The CDR3 consists of 15 residues. V gave up 5 bases and J gave up 1 base, with 15 bases separating them. Germline V lookup: CDR1 SGHTA, CDR2 FQGNSA. CDR3 DNA: TGTGCCAGCAGCCAGGCCTTTAATCCATCCTACGAGCAGTACTTC. It specifies CASSQAFNPSYEQYF.

The chain has TRBV2 and TRBJ1-5; 8 bases are shared with TRBD1. This CDR3 comprises 14 residues. The V gene's germline CDR1 is SNHLY and CDR2 FYNNEI. J gave up 6 bases and V 5 bases, and 6 bases lay outside the gene matches. The CDR3 sequence: CASSSGQGSQPQHF. The CDR3 DNA follows: TGTGCCAGCAGTTCCGGACAGGGTAGTCAGCCCCAGCATTTT.

The rearrangement links TRBV2 to TRBJ2-3, with D possibly TRBD1 on 5 matching bases. Trimming cost V 5 bases and J 0 bases, with 15 bases left between them. Germline-derived CDR1 and CDR2 are SNHLY and FYNNEI. This CDR3 is built from 16 residues. The CDR3 loop reads CASSFSLGASTDTQYF. CDR3 sequence (DNA): TGTGCCAGCAGTTTTTCCCTAGGGGCCAGCACAGATACGCAGTATTTT. Full variable domain (rest looked up from reference TRBV2 and TRBJ2-3): EPEVTQTPSHQVTQMGQEVILRCVPISNHLYFYWYRQILGQKVEFLVSFYNNEISEKSEIFDDQFSVERPDGSNFTLKIRSTKLEDSAMYFCASSFSLGASTDTQYFGPGTRLTVL.

The rearrangement links TRBV4-1 to TRBJ2-3; a possible D gene is TRBD2 (5 bases). The germline V and J ends were trimmed by 3 bases and 4 bases, with 14 bases remaining between them. Germline CDR1 is MGHRA and CDR2 is YSYEKL. The CDR3 loop spans 15 amino acids. The CDR3 loop is CASSHRAVRADTQYF. The CDR3 bases are TGCGCCAGCAGCCACCGAGCGGTACGCGCAGATACGCAGTATTTT.

V usage is TRBV7-9 and J usage is TRBJ2-7; possible D gene TRBD1, 6 bases. CDR1 and CDR2 (germline): SEHNR, FQNEAQ (reference sequence). The CDR3 contains 12 residues. The V end was cut by 6 bases, the J end by 6 bases, with 12 bases between. CDR3 sequence reads: CASSSTGSEQYF. The DNA of the CDR3 is TGTGCCAGCAGTTCGACAGGTAGCGAGCAGTACTTC.

The genes are TRBV27 and TRBJ1-6, with D hard to call. With 2 bases removed from V and 4 bases from J, the gap between germline ends came to 6 bases. Germline V gene lookup returns CDR1 MNHEY and CDR2 SMNVEV (reference sequence). This CDR3 has 14 amino acids. In DNA form, the CDR3 reads TGTGCCAGCAGTTTACGACAATATAATTCACCCCTCCACTTT. Translated, it gives CASSLRQYNSPLHF.

V is TRBV7-2 and J is TRBJ2-7; 9 bases align to TRBD2. With V trimmed by 1 base and J by 2 bases, 3 bases remained unmatched. The CDR3 spans 15 residues. Germline CDR1 SGHTA, CDR2 FQGNSA. The CDR3, as DNA: TGTGCCAGCAGCTTAGTTAGCGGGGGAACCTACGAGCAGTACTTC. Translated, it gives CASSLVSGGTYEQYF.

The chain recombines TRBV7-2 with TRBJ1-2, with D maybe TRBD1 (6 bases). The V gene's germline CDR1 is SGHTA and CDR2 FQGNSA. This CDR3 is built from 13 residues. V dropped 5 bases and J dropped 8 bases, with 15 bases sitting between them. CDR3 in DNA: TGTGCCAGCAGCCAAAGTTTTGGGGGCGGCTACACCTTC. It encodes CASSQSFGGGYTF.